This TCR beta chain derives from a study of OX40 agonist ivuxolimab in advanced cancers. Background on the study: Partial responses were seen in three patients, one with hepatocellular carcinoma and two with cutaneous melanoma. Study observations and caveats: Low normalized clonal expansion also occurred in some nonresponding patients. People who partly responded at 0.1-3.0 mg/kg had some of the least clonal expansion seen.

Sampling of blood occurred at baseline, cycle 4 day 1, and cycle 7 day 1. Data came from immunoSEQ multiplex PCR; TCRdb stores just in-frame clones and leaves some out. This sample has about 59,000 clones, with roughly 90% found just once. Unmatched junction bases numbered 5, after V lost 1 base and J lost 0 bases. This CDR3 has 16 amino acids. Germline V lookup: CDR1 SGHVS, CDR2 FQNEAQ. Note on this clone: The antigen remains undetermined.

The gene calls are TRBV7-8 and TRBJ1-1; TRBD1 matches 7 bases. The material sequenced was CD4+ or CD8+ T cells sorted from blood, taken in a trial of the OX40 agonist ivuxolimab. The sequence derives from an adult with an advanced solid tumor such as melanoma, head and neck, liver or kidney cancer. CDR3: CASSLEGAGVNTEAFF. CDR3 bases: TGTGCCAGCAGCTTAGAGGGGGCAGGGGTGAACACTGAAGCTTTCTTT.